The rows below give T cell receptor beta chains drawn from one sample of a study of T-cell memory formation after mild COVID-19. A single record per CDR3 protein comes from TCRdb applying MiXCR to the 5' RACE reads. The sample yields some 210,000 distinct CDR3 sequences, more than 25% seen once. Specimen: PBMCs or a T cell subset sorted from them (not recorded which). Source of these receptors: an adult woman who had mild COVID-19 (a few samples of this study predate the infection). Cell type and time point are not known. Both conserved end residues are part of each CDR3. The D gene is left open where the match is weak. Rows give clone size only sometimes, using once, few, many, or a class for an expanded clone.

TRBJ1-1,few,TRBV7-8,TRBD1,CASSARQGGTEAFF,TGTGCCAGCAGCGCCCGACAGGGAGGCACTGAAGCTTTCTTT
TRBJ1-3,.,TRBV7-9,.,CASSGPPVGNTIYF,TGTGCCAGCAGCGGACCGCCGGTCGGAAACACCATATATTTT
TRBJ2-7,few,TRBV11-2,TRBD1,CASSLVAGGSYEQYF,TGTGCCAGCAGCTTAGTGGCAGGGGGTAGTTACGAGCAGTACTTC
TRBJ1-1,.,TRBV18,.,CASSQTGAGENTEAFF,TGTGCCAGCTCACAAACCGGGGCAGGAGAGAACACTGAAGCTTTCTTT
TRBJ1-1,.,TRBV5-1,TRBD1,CASRLTGGVTEAFF,TGCGCCAGCCGCTTGACAGGGGGTGTAACTGAAGCTTTCTTT
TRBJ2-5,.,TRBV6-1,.,CASGAVLQETQYF,TGTGCCAGCGGAGCGGTCCTCCAAGAGACCCAGTACTTC
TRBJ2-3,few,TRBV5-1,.,CASSLGSGDTQYF,TGCGCCAGCAGCTTGGGCAGCGGAGATACGCAGTATTTT
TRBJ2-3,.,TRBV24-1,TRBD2,CATSESGGLTDTQYF,TGTGCCACCAGCGAGAGCGGGGGGCTCACAGATACGCAGTATTTT
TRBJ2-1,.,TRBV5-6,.,CASSFTGVSFGEQFF,TGTGCCAGCAGCTTTACGGGAGTGTCTTTTGGTGAGCAGTTCTTC
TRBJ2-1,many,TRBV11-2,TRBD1,CASSSGTGSYEQFF,TGTGCCAGCAGCTCCGGGACAGGGTCTTATGAGCAGTTCTTC
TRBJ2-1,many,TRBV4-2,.,CASSRDVGPTSYNEQFF,TGTGCCAGCAGCCGGGACGTGGGCCCTACTTCCTACAATGAGCAGTTCTTC
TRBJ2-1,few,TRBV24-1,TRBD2,CATSTSGGYNEQFF,TGTGCCACTAGCACTAGCGGGGGCTACAATGAGCAGTTCTTC
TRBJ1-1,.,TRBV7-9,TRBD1,CASSLVRDRGLFSFSEAFF,TGTGCCAGCAGCTTAGTTCGGGACAGGGGGCTTTTCAGTTTCTCTGAAGCTTTCTTT
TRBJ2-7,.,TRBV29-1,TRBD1,CSAQDRSYEQYF,TGCAGCGCCCAGGACAGGTCCTACGAGCAGTACTTC
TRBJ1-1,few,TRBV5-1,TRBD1,CASSLAGDRRNTEAFF,TGCGCCAGCAGCTTGGCAGGGGACAGACGGAACACTGAAGCTTTCTTT
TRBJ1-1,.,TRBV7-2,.,CASSSRALNTEAFF,TGTGCCAGCAGCTCCAGGGCGCTGAACACTGAAGCTTTCTTT
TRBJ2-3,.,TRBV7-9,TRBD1,CASSSGTVSTDTQYF,TGTGCCAGCAGCTCTGGGACAGTAAGCACAGATACGCAGTATTTT
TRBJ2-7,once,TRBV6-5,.,CASSHRTPYEQYF,TGTGCCAGCAGCCATAGGACTCCCTACGAGCAGTACTTC